One and the same sample provided the 14 T cell receptor beta chains below, sequenced in a study of cytomegalovirus exposure and HLA in healthy donors. This PCR relied on a set of 60 Vbeta primers and 13 Jbeta primers. TCRdb keeps only in-frame clones here, not all; method: immunoSEQ multiplex PCR. The repertoire holds around 180,000 clones, with approximately 85% as singletons. What was sequenced was PBMCs. Receptors originate from a girl between 10 and 17 years old in good health and CMV-seropositive.

The rearrangement joins TRBV11-2 to TRBJ2-5; the D gene is possibly TRBD2 (5 bases). Per germline, CDR1 SGHAT and CDR2 FQNNGV. V shed 1 base and J shed 0 bases, with 12 bases lying between them. This CDR3 contains 16 residues. This chain's CDR3 is CASSLGPPDYQETQYF. CDR3 bases: TGTGCCAGCAGCTTAGGGCCCCCGGACTACCAAGAGACCCAGTACTTC.

This clone was seen a handful of times. V is TRBV19 and J is TRBJ2-7; D is undetermined. Germline V gives CDR1 LNHDA, CDR2 SQIVND (reference sequence). This CDR3 comprises 11 residues. The V end lost 5 bases, the J end lost 2 bases, and 4 bases lay between the germline ends. For the CDR3, the DNA is TGTGCCAGTAGTCCTGCCTACGAGCAGTACTTC. Translated: CASSPAYEQYF.

This chain connects TRBV4-1 to TRBJ1-1, with 7 positions matching TRBD1. In germline, CDR1 is MGHRA, CDR2 YSYEKL. CDR3 length: 15 residues. V gave up 2 bases and J gave up 0 bases; unmatched junction bases: 3. CDR3 region: CASSQLTGLNTEAFF. The CDR3 nucleotides are TGCGCCAGCAGCCAATTGACAGGGTTGAACACTGAAGCTTTCTTT.

A single count supports this clone. The chain couples TRBV4-2 to TRBJ1-2, with D perhaps TRBD1 (6 bases). Between the trimmed V and J ends, which lost 5 bases and 4 bases, there was a span of 17 bases. Germline loops: CDR1 LGHNA, CDR2 YNFKEQ. CDR3 size: 15 residues. CDR3 bases: TGTGCCAGCAGCAAGACTCCAGGGGCCTCCTATGGCTACACCTTC. It is translated as CASSKTPGASYGYTF.

The chain carries TRBV6-4 and TRBJ1-2; D ambiguous. CDR3 length: 16 residues. CDR1 is MRHNA and CDR2 is SNTAGT in the germline V gene. Trimming took off 0 bases at V and 4 bases at J, with 15 bases between the two ends. CDR3: CASSDSLEPAGYGYTF. CDR3 bases: TGTGCCAGCAGTGACTCATTGGAGCCGGCGGGCTATGGCTACACCTTC.

This chain links TRBV5-1 with TRBJ2-5; 7 bases line up with TRBD2. The CDR3 consists of 14 residues. Germline values: CDR1 SGHRS, CDR2 YFSETQ. V lost 4 bases and J lost 2; bases outside the gene matches: 5. The CDR3 region is CASSLGLRQETQYF. CDR3 bases: TGCGCCAGCAGCCTGGGACTAAGACAAGAGACCCAGTACTTC.

This clone was recorded at least ten times. The V call is TRBV12-5, the J call TRBJ1-6; no firm D call. Germline-derived CDR1 and CDR2 are LGHNT and FRNRAP. V was cut by 0 bases and J by 10 bases, with 13 bases left in between. The CDR3 sequence is 15 residues long. CDR3 residues: CASGLVTGVTSPLHF. CDR3 sequence (DNA): TGTGCTAGTGGTTTGGTAACCGGGGTAACATCACCCCTCCACTTT.

The gene calls are TRBV4-2 and TRBJ1-1, with a tentative D call TRBD1 (6 bases). This CDR3 region has 15 residues. Germline V gives CDR1 LGHNA, CDR2 YNFKEQ. The V gene lost 3 bases and the J gene lost 1 base, with 12 bases spanning the gap. Here the CDR3 reads CASSQGGQANTEAFF. The DNA of the CDR3 is TGTGCCAGCAGCCAGGGGGGGCAGGCGAACACTGAAGCTTTCTTT.

This chain joins TRBV29-1 and TRBJ1-1; 9 bases agree with TRBD1. CDR1 is SQVTM and CDR2 is ANQGSEA in the germline V gene. V lost 6 bases and J lost 6; bases outside the gene matches: 5. The CDR3 length is 12 residues. The CDR3 sequence: CSVGTGYSEAFF. The CDR3 nucleotides are TGCAGCGTCGGGACAGGGTATTCTGAAGCTTTCTTT. The whole variable domain, remainder taken from reference TRBV29-1 and TRBJ1-1, is SAVISQKPSRDICQRGTSLTIQCQVDSQVTMMFWYRQQPGQSLTLIATANQGSEATYESGFVIDKFPISRPNLTFSTLTVSNMSPEDSSIYLCSVGTGYSEAFFGQGTRLTVV.

This clone was counted only a few times. V is TRBV7-9 and J is TRBJ1-2; maybe TRBD1 (5 bases). Germline CDR1 SEHNR, CDR2 FQNEAQ (reference sequence). This CDR3 has 16 residues. V was trimmed by 6 bases and J by 2 bases, leaving 19 bases between them. The DNA of the CDR3 is TGTGCCAGCAGGCCGGGGAGGGGCGATTGGAACTATGGCTACACCTTC. Protein sequence: CASRPGRGDWNYGYTF.

J is TRBJ1-4 and V is TRBV6-5; D remains ambiguous. Per the germline V gene, CDR1 is MNHEY and CDR2 is SVGAGI. The length of the CDR3 is 12 residues. V gave up 2 bases and J gave up 5 bases, with 3 bases separating them. CDR3 in amino acids: CASSYPNEKLFF. CDR3 in DNA: TGTGCCAGCAGTTACCCGAATGAAAAACTGTTTTTT.

The chain is built from TRBV7-8 and TRBJ1-1; 12 bases line up with TRBD1. With 5 bases clipped from V and 3 bases from J, the junction kept 13 bases outside the gene matches. Germline V gene lookup returns CDR1 SGHVS and CDR2 FQNEAQ. The CDR3 contains 18 residues. The CDR3 sequence: CASSKKRDRGLLDTEAFF. CDR3 DNA sequence: TGTGCCAGCAGCAAAAAGCGGGACAGGGGGCTCTTGGACACTGAAGCTTTCTTT.

The rearrangement uses TRBV10-3 and TRBJ2-3; 8 nucleotides align to TRBD2. J lost 9 bases, V lost 0 bases, and 11 bases had no gene match. CDR1 and CDR2 (germline): ENHRY, SYGVKD. This CDR3 is built from 16 residues. In DNA form, the CDR3 reads TGTGCCATCAGTGAGTCTAGCGGGGAGGATTGGCGGACGCAGTATTTT. It is translated as CAISESSGEDWRTQYF.

The V call is TRBV30, the J call TRBJ1-5; weak D call: TRBD1 (6 bases). Trimming cost V 5 bases and J 4 bases, with 15 bases left between them. The CDR3 spans 14 residues. The germline CDR1 and CDR2 sequences are GTSNPN and SVGIG (reference sequence). The CDR3 loop reads CAWGTGNGNQPQHF. The CDR3 bases are TGTGCCTGGGGCACAGGGAACGGGAATCAGCCCCAGCATTTT.